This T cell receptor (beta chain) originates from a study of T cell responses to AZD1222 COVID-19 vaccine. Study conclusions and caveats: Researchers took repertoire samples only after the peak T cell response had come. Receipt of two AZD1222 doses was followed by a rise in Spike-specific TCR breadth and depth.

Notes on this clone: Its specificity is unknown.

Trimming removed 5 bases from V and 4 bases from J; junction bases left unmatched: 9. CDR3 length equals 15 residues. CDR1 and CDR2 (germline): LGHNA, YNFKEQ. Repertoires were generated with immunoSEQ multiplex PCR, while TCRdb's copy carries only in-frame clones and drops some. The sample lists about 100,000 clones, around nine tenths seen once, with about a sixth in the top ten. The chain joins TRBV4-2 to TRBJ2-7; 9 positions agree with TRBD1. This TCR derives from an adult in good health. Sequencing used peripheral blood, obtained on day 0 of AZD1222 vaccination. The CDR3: CASSAPGTGNYEQYF. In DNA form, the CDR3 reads TGTGCCAGCAGCGCACCCGGGACAGGGAATTACGAGCAGTACTTC.